The entry below describes one T cell receptor beta chain. The sample is drawn from a study of T cells in Graves' hyperthyroidism and ophthalmopathy. Progressors' blood was drawn at hyperthyroidism diagnosis, before ophthalmopathy symptoms. Cells are PBMCs isolated from around 9.4 ml of fresh blood. V was shortened by 5 bases and J by 11 bases, with 17 bases between the two germline ends. The CDR3 has 13 amino acids. Germline V lookup: CDR1 SGHAT, CDR2 FQNNGV. Amplification of TCR beta CDR3 regions used RNA as the template. RT-PCR in the first round (using the HTBI primer set) targeted the TCR CDR3. MiXCR was run by TCRdb on the multiplex PCR reads, yielding one entry per CDR3 protein. In the table there are fewer than 450,000 distinct CDR3 sequences, approximately 18% of which are singletons.

The chain carries TRBV11-2 and TRBJ2-3; D is perhaps TRBD2 (6 bases). This clonotype was obtained from a woman aged 30 to 39 with Graves' hyperthyroidism that later progressed to Graves' ophthalmopathy. Sequencing was performed on blood. Written as DNA, the CDR3 is TGTGCCAGCAGCCTCGGGACTCTCTTGGAGCAGTATTTT. It yields the protein CASSLGTLLEQYF.